The 3 T cell receptor beta chains in this list originate from one sample, sequenced in a study of a mutant IDH1 vaccine in newly diagnosed glioma. Documented time point: week 47, end of study. Vaccine doses each comprised 300 ug of mutant IDH1 20-mer peptide, with topical imiquimod. These receptors lack a known antigen. Some clones are missing from TCRdb's copy, which holds only in-frame ones; the method was immunoSEQ multiplex PCR. This table has tens of thousands of clones, 60% to 80% appearing once. Here the sequenced sample was PBMCs, taken from a glioma patient whose treatment included an IDH1 peptide vaccine. Source of these receptors: a man aged 50-59 years with glioma.

The genes are TRBV2 and TRBJ1-1; no definite D call. Per the germline V gene, CDR1 is SNHLY and CDR2 is FYNNEI. Trimming removed 7 bases from V and 3 bases from J, with 12 bases in between. This CDR3 region has 13 residues. The CDR3 DNA sequence: TGTGCCAGCACCTCAGAGGGTGACACTGAAGCTTTCTTT. Translated: CASTSEGDTEAFF.

This clone was picked up one time. The chain couples TRBV27 to TRBJ1-1; D unresolved. The germline V gene encodes CDR1 MNHEY and CDR2 SMNVEV (reference sequence). The CDR3 is 15 residues long. V gave up 11 bases and J gave up 2 bases, with 21 bases separating them. This CDR3 reads CAPKKEPLLNTEAFF. CDR3 DNA: TGTGCCCCCAAAAAGGAGCCGCTTTTAAACACTGAAGCTTTCTTT.

This chain joins TRBV2 and TRBJ2-3; tentatively, D is TRBD2 (5 bases). CDR1 is SNHLY, CDR2 FYNNEI, per germline. The CDR3 spans 16 residues. V was clipped by 8 bases and J by 0 bases, with 18 bases between them. This CDR3 reads CASYPSLLISTDTQYF. CDR3 DNA: TGTGCCAGCTATCCTAGCCTCCTTATTAGCACAGATACGCAGTATTTT. Filled out from reference TRBV2 and TRBJ2-3, the complete variable domain reads EPEVTQTPSHQVTQMGQEVILRCVPISNHLYFYWYRQILGQKVEFLVSFYNNEISEKSEIFDDQFSVERPDGSNFTLKIRSTKLEDSAMYFCASYPSLLISTDTQYFGPGTRLTVL.